This T cell receptor beta chain came from a study of OX40 agonist ivuxolimab in advanced cancers. The germline CDR1 and CDR2 sequences are SGHDT and YYEEEE. V was cut by 2 bases and J by 4 bases, with 18 bases left in between. The CDR3 loop spans 16 amino acids. Repertoires were generated with immunoSEQ multiplex PCR, while TCRdb's copy carries only in-frame clones and drops some. The profile covers around 58,000 clones, with almost 95% appearing a single time and 15% to 20% taken by the ten largest. The material sequenced was CD4+ or CD8+ T cells sorted from blood, taken in a trial of the OX40 agonist ivuxolimab. The rearrangement joins TRBV5-6 to TRBJ2-5; perhaps TRBD2 as D (6 bases). The receptor's source is an adult with an advanced solid tumor such as melanoma, head and neck, liver or kidney cancer. The CDR3 DNA reads TGTGCCAGCAGCTTTCGGGGTACTAGCCCCCCAGAGACCCAGTACTTC. It codes for CASSFRGTSPPETQYF.